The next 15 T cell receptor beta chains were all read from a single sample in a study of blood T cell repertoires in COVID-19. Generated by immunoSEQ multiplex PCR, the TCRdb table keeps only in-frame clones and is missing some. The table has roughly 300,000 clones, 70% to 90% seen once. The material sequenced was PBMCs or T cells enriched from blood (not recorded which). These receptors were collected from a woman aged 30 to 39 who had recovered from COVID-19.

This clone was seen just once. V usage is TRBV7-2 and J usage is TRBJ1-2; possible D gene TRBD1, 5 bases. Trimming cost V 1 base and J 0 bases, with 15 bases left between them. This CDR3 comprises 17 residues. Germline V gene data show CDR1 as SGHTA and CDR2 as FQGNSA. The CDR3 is CASSLEPAGKSNYGYTF. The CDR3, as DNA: TGTGCCAGCAGCTTAGAGCCCGCAGGGAAGTCTAACTATGGCTACACCTTC.

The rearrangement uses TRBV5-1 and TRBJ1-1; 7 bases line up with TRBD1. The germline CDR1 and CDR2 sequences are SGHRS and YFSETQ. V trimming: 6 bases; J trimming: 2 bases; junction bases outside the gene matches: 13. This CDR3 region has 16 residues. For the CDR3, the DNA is TGCGCCAGCAACCGCACCCCAGGGGACAGAAACACTGAAGCTTTCTTT. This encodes CASNRTPGDRNTEAFF. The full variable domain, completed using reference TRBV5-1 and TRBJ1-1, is KAGVTQTPRYLIKTRGQQVTLSCSPISGHRSVSWYQQTPGQGLQFLFEYFSETQRNKGNFPGRFSGRQFSNSRSEMNVSTLELGDSALYLCASNRTPGDRNTEAFFGQGTRLTVV.

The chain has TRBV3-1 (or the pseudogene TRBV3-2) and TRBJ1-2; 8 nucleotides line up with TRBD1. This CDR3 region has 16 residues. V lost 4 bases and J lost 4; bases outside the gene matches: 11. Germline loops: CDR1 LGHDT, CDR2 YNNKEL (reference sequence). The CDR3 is CASSPQGQGAGYGYTF. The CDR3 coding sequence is TGTGCCAGCAGCCCCCAAGGGCAGGGGGCGGGCTATGGCTACACCTTC.

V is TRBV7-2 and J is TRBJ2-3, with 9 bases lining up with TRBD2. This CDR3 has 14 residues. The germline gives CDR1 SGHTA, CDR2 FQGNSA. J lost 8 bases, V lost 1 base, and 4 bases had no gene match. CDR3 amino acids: CASSLGGGVGTQYF. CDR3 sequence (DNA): TGTGCCAGCAGCTTAGGCGGGGGGGTGGGTACGCAGTATTTT.

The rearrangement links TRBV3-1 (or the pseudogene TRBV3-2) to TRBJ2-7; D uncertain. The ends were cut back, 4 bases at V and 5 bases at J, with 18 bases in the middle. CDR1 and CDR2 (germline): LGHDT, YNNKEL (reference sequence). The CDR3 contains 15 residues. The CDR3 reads CASSLGSLVIHEQYF. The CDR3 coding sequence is TGTGCCAGCAGCCTCGGGTCTCTGGTCATCCACGAGCAGTACTTC.

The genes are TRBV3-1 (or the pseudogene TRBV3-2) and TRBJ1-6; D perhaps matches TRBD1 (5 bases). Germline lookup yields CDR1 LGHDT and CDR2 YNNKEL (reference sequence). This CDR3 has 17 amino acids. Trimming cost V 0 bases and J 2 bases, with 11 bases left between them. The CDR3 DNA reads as TGTGCCAGCAGCCAAGACCCCGCGACAGCCTATAATTCACCCCTCCACTTT. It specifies CASSQDPATAYNSPLHF.

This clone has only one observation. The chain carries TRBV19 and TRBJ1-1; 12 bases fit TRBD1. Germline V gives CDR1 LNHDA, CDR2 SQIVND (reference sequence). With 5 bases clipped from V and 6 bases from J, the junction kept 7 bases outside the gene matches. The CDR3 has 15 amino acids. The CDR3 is CASSLQGQGAAEAFF. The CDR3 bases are TGTGCCAGTAGTCTACAGGGACAGGGGGCGGCTGAAGCTTTCTTT.

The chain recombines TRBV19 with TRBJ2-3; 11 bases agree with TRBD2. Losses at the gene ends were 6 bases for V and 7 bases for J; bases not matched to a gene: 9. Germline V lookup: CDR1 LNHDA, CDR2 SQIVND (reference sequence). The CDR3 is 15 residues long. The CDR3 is CASRRTSGGVNTQYF. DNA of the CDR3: TGTGCCAGTAGACGCACTAGCGGGGGTGTGAATACGCAGTATTTT.

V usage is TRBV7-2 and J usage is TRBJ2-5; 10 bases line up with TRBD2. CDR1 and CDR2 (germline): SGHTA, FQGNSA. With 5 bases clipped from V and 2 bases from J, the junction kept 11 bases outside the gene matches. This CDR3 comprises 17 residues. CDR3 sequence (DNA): TGTGCCAGCAGCCGCGCTCCAGGACTAGCGGTACAAGAGACCCAGTACTTC. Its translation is CASSRAPGLAVQETQYF.

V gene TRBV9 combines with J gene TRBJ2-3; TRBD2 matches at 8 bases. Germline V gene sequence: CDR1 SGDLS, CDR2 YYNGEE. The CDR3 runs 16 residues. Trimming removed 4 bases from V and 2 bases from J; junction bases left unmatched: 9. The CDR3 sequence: CASSTRGRGATDTQYF. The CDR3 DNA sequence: TGTGCCAGCAGCACGCGGGGGCGGGGGGCCACAGATACGCAGTATTTT.

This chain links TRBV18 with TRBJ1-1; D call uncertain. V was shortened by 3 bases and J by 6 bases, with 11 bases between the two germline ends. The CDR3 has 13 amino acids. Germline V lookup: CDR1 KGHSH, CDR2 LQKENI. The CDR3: CASSPIQSSEAFF. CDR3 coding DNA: TGTGCCAGCTCACCGATACAGTCTTCTGAAGCTTTCTTT.

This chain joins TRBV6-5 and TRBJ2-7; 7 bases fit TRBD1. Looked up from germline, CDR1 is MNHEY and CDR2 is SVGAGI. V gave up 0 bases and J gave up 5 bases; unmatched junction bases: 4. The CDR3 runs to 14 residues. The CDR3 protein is CASSYSGGKNEQYF. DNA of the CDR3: TGTGCCAGCAGTTACTCAGGGGGCAAAAACGAGCAGTACTTC.

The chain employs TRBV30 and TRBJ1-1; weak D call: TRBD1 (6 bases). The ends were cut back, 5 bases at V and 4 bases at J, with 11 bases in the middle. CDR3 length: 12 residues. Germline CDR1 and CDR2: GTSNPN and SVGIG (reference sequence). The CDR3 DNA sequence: TGTGCCTGGGCCACAGGGTTCACTGAAGCTTTCTTT. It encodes CAWATGFTEAFF.

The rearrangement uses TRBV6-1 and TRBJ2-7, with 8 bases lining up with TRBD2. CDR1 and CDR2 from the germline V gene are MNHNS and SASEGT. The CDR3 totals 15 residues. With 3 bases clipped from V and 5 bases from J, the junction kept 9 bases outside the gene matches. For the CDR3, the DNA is TGTGCCAGCAGTGAGCCGGGACTAGGGGCCAACGAGCAGTACTTC. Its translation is CASSEPGLGANEQYF.

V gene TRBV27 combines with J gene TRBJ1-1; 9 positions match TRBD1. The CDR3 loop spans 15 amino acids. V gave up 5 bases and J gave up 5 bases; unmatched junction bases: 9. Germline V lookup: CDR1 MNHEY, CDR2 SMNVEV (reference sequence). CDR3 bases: TGTGCCAGCAGTCCTGGACAGGGGATCCGAACTGAAGCTTTCTTT. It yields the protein CASSPGQGIRTEAFF.